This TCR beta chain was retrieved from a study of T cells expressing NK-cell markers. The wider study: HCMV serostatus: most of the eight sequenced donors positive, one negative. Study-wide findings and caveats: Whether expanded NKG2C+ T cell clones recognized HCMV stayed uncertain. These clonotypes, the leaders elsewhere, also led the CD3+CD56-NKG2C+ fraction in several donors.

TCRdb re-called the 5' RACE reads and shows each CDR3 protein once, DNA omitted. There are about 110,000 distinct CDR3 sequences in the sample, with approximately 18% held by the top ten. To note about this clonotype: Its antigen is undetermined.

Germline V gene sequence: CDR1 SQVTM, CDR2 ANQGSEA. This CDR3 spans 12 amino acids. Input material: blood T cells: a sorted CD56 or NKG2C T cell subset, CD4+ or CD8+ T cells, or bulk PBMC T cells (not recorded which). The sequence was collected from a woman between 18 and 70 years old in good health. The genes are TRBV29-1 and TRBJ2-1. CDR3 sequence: CSVVGGYNEQFF.